The 20 T cell receptor beta chains below all came from one sample that was sequenced in a study of blood T cell repertoires in COVID-19. Produced via immunoSEQ multiplex PCR; TCRdb's table is partial and in-frame only. The sample includes 150,000 or so clones, about 85% of them seen just once. Specimen: peripheral blood. These receptors were taken from a man aged 55 to 70 with COVID-19, enrolled during active disease.

The V gene is TRBV19, the J gene TRBJ1-2; 7 positions match TRBD1. Per the germline V gene, CDR1 is LNHDA and CDR2 is SQIVND (reference sequence). The CDR3 has 15 amino acids. V lost 7 bases to trimming and J lost 5 bases; unmatched junction nucleotides: 13. Here the CDR3 reads CASTPGQGEVYGYTF. CDR3 nucleotide sequence: TGTGCCAGTACCCCGGGGCAGGGGGAAGTATATGGCTACACCTTC.

The CDR3 region has the DNA TGTGCCAGCAGCCGGACAGGGAGGGGTGAAAGCTACACCTTC. It codes for CASSRTGRGESYTF. The chain is built from TRBV27 and TRBJ1-2, with 8 bases lining up with TRBD1. Trimming took 6 bases from V and 9 from J; bases not matched to a gene: 12. Germline CDR1 and CDR2: MNHEY and SMNVEV (reference sequence). This CDR3 has 14 amino acids.

The chain combines TRBV28 with TRBJ1-1; perhaps TRBD1 as D (5 bases). This CDR3 spans 14 amino acids. Germline values: CDR1 MDHEN, CDR2 SYDVKM. Trimming removed 6 bases from V and 1 base from J, with 12 bases in between. Here the CDR3 reads CASRTGGGNTEAFF. DNA for the CDR3: TGTGCCAGCAGAACCGGGGGGGGGAACACTGAAGCTTTCTTT.

The chain is built from TRBV12-5 and TRBJ1-3; TRBD1 aligns across 9 bases. Germline CDR1 and CDR2: LGHNT and FRNRAP. With 3 bases clipped from V and 0 bases from J, the junction kept 6 bases outside the gene matches. This CDR3 is 17 amino acids long. CDR3 sequence reads: CASGFALTGGSGNTIYF. The CDR3 DNA reads as TGTGCTAGTGGTTTTGCTTTGACAGGGGGCTCTGGAAACACCATATATTTT.

The rearrangement uses TRBV29-1 and TRBJ2-1, with 9 nucleotides matching TRBD2. Germline V gives CDR1 SQVTM, CDR2 ANQGSEA. The CDR3 runs to 13 residues. V shed 3 bases and J 5 bases; nucleotides not matched to a gene: 2. DNA of the CDR3: TGCAGCGTTGATGCTAGCGGGGACAATGAGCAGTTCTTC. It encodes CSVDASGDNEQFF.

The chain couples TRBV28 to TRBJ1-5, with D possibly matching TRBD1 (5 bases). V was trimmed by 7 bases and J by 2 bases, leaving 15 bases between them. The CDR3 extends over 15 amino acids. CDR1 MDHEN and CDR2 SYDVKM come from the germline V gene. CDR3 in amino acids: CASKPGGLGNQPQHF. The CDR3, as DNA: TGTGCCAGCAAGCCCGGGGGGTTGGGCAATCAGCCCCAGCATTTT.

The V call is TRBV28, the J call TRBJ2-5; D perhaps matches TRBD2 (6 bases). The CDR3 has 14 residues. From germline, CDR1 is MDHEN and CDR2 SYDVKM. Trimming removed 5 bases from V and 2 bases from J, with 12 bases in between. The CDR3 is CASSKRLEQETQYF. As DNA, the CDR3 is TGTGCCAGCAGTAAACGACTAGAACAAGAGACCCAGTACTTC.

The chain has TRBV19 and TRBJ1-5, with D possibly being TRBD1 (5 bases). V lost 5 bases, J lost 5 bases, and 19 bases lay in between. Germline-derived CDR1 and CDR2 are LNHDA and SQIVND (reference sequence). CDR3 length: 16 amino acids. CDR3 bases: TGTGCCAGTAGTGCCGATCCCGGGACTGGGGATCAGCCCCAGCATTTT. Translated: CASSADPGTGDQPQHF.

The J gene is TRBJ2-7, the V gene TRBV2; a possible D gene is TRBD2 (5 bases). Germline-derived CDR1 and CDR2 are SNHLY and FYNNEI. This CDR3 is built from 13 residues. Trimming took off 5 bases at V and 10 bases at J, with 18 bases between the two ends. CDR3 in DNA: TGTGCCAGCAGTCCGGGGATAGGGTCGAGCCAGTACTTC. This codes for CASSPGIGSSQYF.

On this clone itself: Germline is not matched at one junction end, which may reflect a read error. V gene TRBV7-7 combines with J gene TRBJ2-5, with TRBD1 identical over 8 bases. The germline V gene has CDR1 SSHAT and CDR2 FNYEAQ (reference sequence). The CDR3 has 13 amino acids. The CDR3 DNA follows: TGTGCTAGCAGCCGGGACAGGTCGGAGACCCAGTACTTC. Translating gives CASSRDRSETQYF.

This chain connects TRBV5-6 to TRBJ1-5; D might be TRBD1 (5 bases). V gave up 0 bases and J gave up 3 bases, with 13 bases separating them. The CDR3 has 16 amino acids. Germline values: CDR1 SGHDT, CDR2 YYEEEE. The CDR3 region has the DNA TGTGCCAGCAGCTTGGGGTATAGGGGTGACAATCAGCCCCAGCATTTT. It yields the protein CASSLGYRGDNQPQHF.

The rearrangement links TRBV4-1 to TRBJ1-2, with 11 positions matching TRBD1. Unmatched junction bases numbered 8, after V lost 3 bases and J lost 8 bases. Germline V gene lookup returns CDR1 MGHRA and CDR2 YSYEKL. This CDR3 has 15 amino acids. CDR3 DNA: TGCGCCAGCAGCCAGCAAGGACAGGGGGCGCGGGGCTACACCTTC. Its protein product is CASSQQGQGARGYTF.

The chain employs TRBV11-3 and TRBJ1-1; 12 bases match TRBD1. The germline V gene encodes CDR1 SGHNT and CDR2 YENEEA. The CDR3 spans 14 residues. V shed 5 bases and J 9 bases; nucleotides not matched to a gene: 7. The CDR3 nucleotides are TGTGCCAGCAGCATCGGGACAGGGGGCGCGAAAGCTTTCTTT. Protein product: CASSIGTGGAKAFF.

The rearrangement links TRBV6-6 to TRBJ1-2; TRBD1 agrees at 11 bases. The CDR3 sequence is 15 residues long. Germline CDR1 is MNHNY and CDR2 is SVGAGI (reference sequence). Unmatched junction bases numbered 7, after V lost 6 bases and J lost 4 bases. This CDR3 reads CASRTGQGASYGYTF. In nucleotides, the CDR3 is TGTGCCAGCAGAACAGGACAGGGGGCTAGCTATGGCTACACCTTC.

J is TRBJ1-6 and V is TRBV3-1 (or the pseudogene TRBV3-2); perhaps TRBD1 as D (5 bases). CDR1 is LGHDT and CDR2 is YNNKEL in the germline V gene (reference sequence). V lost 4 bases and J 6 bases, leaving 13 bases between the germline ends. This CDR3 spans 15 amino acids. The CDR3 DNA reads TGTGCCAGCAGCCGCATCCGGGGGAGTAATTCACCCCTCCACTTT. Its translation is CASSRIRGSNSPLHF.

Only a few counts were recorded for this clone. The chain uses TRBV18 and TRBJ1-3, with D possibly TRBD1 on 6 matching bases. The germline V and J ends were trimmed by 5 bases and 8 bases, with 19 bases remaining between them. Per the germline V gene, CDR1 is KGHSH and CDR2 is LQKENI. The CDR3 spans 15 residues. The CDR3: CASSTIQGSSDTIYF. The CDR3 DNA is TGTGCCAGCTCAACGATACAGGGTTCTTCGGACACCATATATTTT.

This chain joins TRBV11-3 and TRBJ1-6, with TRBD1 as a possible D gene (6 bases). The CDR3 extends over 14 amino acids. Trimming took 5 bases from V and 4 from J, leaving 9 bases between them. Germline V gene sequence: CDR1 SGHNT, CDR2 YENEEA. In DNA form, the CDR3 reads TGTGCCAGCAGCCCAACAGGGTATAATTCACCCCTCCACTTT. Translated: CASSPTGYNSPLHF. Looking up the rest from reference TRBV11-3 and TRBJ1-6 gives the full variable domain: EAGVVQSPRYKIIEKKQPVAFWCNPISGHNTLYWYLQNLGQGPELLIRYENEEAVDDSQLPKDRFSAERLKGVDSTLKIQPAELGDSAVYLCASSPTGYNSPLHFGNGTRLTVT.

The V gene is TRBV3-1 (or the pseudogene TRBV3-2), the J gene TRBJ1-2; the D gene is possibly TRBD1 (5 bases). The CDR3 is 13 residues long. The germline V gene encodes CDR1 LGHDT and CDR2 YNNKEL (reference sequence). V lost 1 base and J lost 7, with 10 bases in between. The DNA of the CDR3 is TGTGCCAGCAGCCAAGGTCAGGGTGTTGGCTACACCTTC. This translates into CASSQGQGVGYTF.

V gene TRBV7-3 combines with J gene TRBJ2-1, with D tentatively TRBD2 (7 bases). The CDR3 spans 14 residues. The germline gives CDR1 SGHTA, CDR2 FQGTGA. Trimming cost V 3 bases and J 7 bases, with 13 bases left between them. CDR3 DNA sequence: TGTGCCAGCAGCTTGTCGGGGGGCCTTAATGAGCAGTTCTTC. It codes for CASSLSGGLNEQFF.

The V gene is TRBV6-5, the J gene TRBJ2-5; 10 bases map to TRBD1. The CDR3 has 14 residues. Germline CDR1 reads MNHEY; CDR2 reads SVGAGI. After removal of 2 bases from V and 5 bases from J, the junction contained 2 bases not matched to a gene. CDR3 protein: CASSYDRGPETQYF. CDR3 sequence (DNA): TGTGCCAGCAGTTACGACAGGGGGCCCGAGACCCAGTACTTC.